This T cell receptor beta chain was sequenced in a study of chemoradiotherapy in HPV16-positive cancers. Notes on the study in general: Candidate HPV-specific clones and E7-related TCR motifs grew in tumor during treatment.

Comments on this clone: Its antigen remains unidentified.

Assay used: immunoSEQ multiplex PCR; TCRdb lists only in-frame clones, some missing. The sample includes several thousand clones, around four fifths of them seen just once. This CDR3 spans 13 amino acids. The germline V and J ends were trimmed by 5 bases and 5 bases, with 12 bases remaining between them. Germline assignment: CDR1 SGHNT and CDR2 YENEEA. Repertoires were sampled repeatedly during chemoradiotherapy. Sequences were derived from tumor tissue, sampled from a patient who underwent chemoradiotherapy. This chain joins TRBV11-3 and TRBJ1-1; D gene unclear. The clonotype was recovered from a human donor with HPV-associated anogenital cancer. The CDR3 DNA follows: TGTGCCAGCAGCCTGGCGGTGGGGACTGAAGCTTTCTTT. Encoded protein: CASSLAVGTEAFF.